This is a list of T cell receptor beta chains from one sample in a study of glioma-infiltrating T cells. Via MiXCR, TCRdb re-called the multiplex PCR reads, giving one row per CDR3 protein. Of a few thousand distinct CDR3 sequences listed, 31% were seen once; the top ten hold approximately 7%. The source material was glioma tissue, nonneoplastic brain tissue, or PBMCs (not recorded which). The receptors were gathered from a human donor with low-grade glioma or glioblastoma, undergoing nonglioma brain surgery, or in good health (not recorded which). The CDR3 runs from the conserved cysteine through the conserved F or W. D genes are given only for firm matches.

>TRBD2|TRBV6-1|TRBJ2-7
CASREPGLAGGEQYF
>NA|TRBV30|TRBJ2-1
CAWSLENEQFF
>NA|TRBV19|TRBJ1-6
CASSLRTNNSPLHF
>NA|TRBV19|TRBJ1-1
CASSINRDTEAFF
>NA|TRBV5-6|TRBJ1-2
CASSGGITGNSGYTF
>NA|TRBV9|TRBJ2-3
CASSVVGRNTQYF
>TRBD1|TRBV2|TRBJ1-5
CASRGDRDQPQHF
>TRBD2|TRBV30|TRBJ2-3
CAWGLAGTPGDTQYF
>TRBD2|TRBV7-9|TRBJ2-5
CASSGWEGPNLQETQYF
>TRBD2|TRBV11-2|TRBJ2-3
CASSPAGGLWDTQYF
>TRBD1|TRBV9|TRBJ2-7
CASSPGQAGASYEQYF
>NA|TRBV10-3|TRBJ2-3
CATSLAEGSGDTQYF
>TRBD1|TRBV7-9|TRBJ2-3
CASSRTGGGTDTQYF
>NA|TRBV28|TRBJ1-1
CASSLSGNTEAFF
>NA|TRBV2|TRBJ1-5
CASSEMINQPQHF
>NA|TRBV10-3|TRBJ1-1
CVINESLVGKAFF
>NA|TRBV2|TRBJ1-2
CASSEGGVGEGYTF
>TRBD1|TRBV15|TRBJ1-5
CATSPPEWGQVHSNQPQHF